The 13 T cell receptor beta chains below come from one sample, sequenced in a study of shared clonotypes between healthy human individuals. Method: immunoSEQ multiplex PCR; TCRdb's copy keeps in-frame clones and lacks some. This sample has roughly 500,000 clones; roughly four fifths occur once, and the top ten carry roughly 13%. Sequenced: PBMCs. The origin of the receptors is a woman aged 40 to 50 in good health. Some clones in this sample may be carry-over from other donors' samples.

This sequence joins TRBV5-1 and TRBJ2-7, with 13 positions matching TRBD2. The germline V gene encodes CDR1 SGHRS and CDR2 YFSETQ. J lost 4 bases, V lost 7 bases, and 11 bases had no gene match. The CDR3 sequence is 16 residues long. CDR3 in amino acids: CASRGLAGDRLYEQYF. DNA of the CDR3: TGCGCCAGCCGAGGACTAGCGGGAGATAGGTTGTACGAGCAGTACTTC.

This clone was observed a handful of times. J is TRBJ2-5 and V is TRBV30; 7 nucleotides agree with TRBD2. Germline CDR1 is GTSNPN and CDR2 is SVGIG (reference sequence). The CDR3 is 15 amino acids. The V gene end was trimmed by 0 bases and the J gene end by 7 bases; junction bases not matched to a gene: 11. The CDR3 region has the DNA TGTGCCTGGAGTGTATCTCGGCGGGAGACTGGGACCCAGTACTTC. Translation: CAWSVSRRETGTQYF.

CDR3 sequence reads: CASSMGQRKNIQYF. The CDR3 coding sequence is TGTGCCAGTAGTATGGGACAAAGGAAAAACATTCAGTACTTC. The chain employs TRBV19 and TRBJ2-4, with D perhaps TRBD1 (6 bases). This CDR3 region has 14 residues. CDR1 is LNHDA and CDR2 is SQIVND in the germline V gene (reference sequence). Trimming took 3 bases from V and 4 from J, leaving 10 bases between them.

The chain carries TRBV7-8 and TRBJ2-7; TRBD2 is a possible D gene (5 bases). The CDR3 covers 15 residues. Trimming shortened V by 1 base and J by 1 base, and 11 bases separated the two germline ends. The germline CDR1 and CDR2 sequences are SGHVS and FQNEAQ. DNA for the CDR3: TGTGCCAGCAGCTTAGTGGCGGGCAATTCCTACGAGCAGTACTTC. This translates into CASSLVAGNSYEQYF.

As concerns this clone: A read error may produce the germline difference seen at one junction end. The V call is TRBV5-4, the J call TRBJ2-1, with no clear D. The CDR3 runs 16 residues. Looked up from germline, CDR1 is SGHNT and CDR2 is YYREEE (reference sequence). The CDR3 loop reads CAGSLISLPAYNEQFF. The DNA of the CDR3 is TGTGCCGGCAGCTTGATCAGTCTACCCGCCTACAATGAGCAGTTCTTC.

With respect to this clone: This CDR3 is also generated by other DNA sequences in the sample. The rearrangement uses TRBV6-4 and TRBJ2-1; no clear D. Trimming removed 3 bases at V and 1 base at J, with 10 bases between. The CDR3 has 15 residues. The V gene's germline CDR1 is MRHNA and CDR2 SNTAGT. Written as DNA, the CDR3 is TGTGCCAGCAGTGAGAGAGCCGGGTCCTACAATGAGCAGTTCTTC. Translating gives CASSERAGSYNEQFF.

This chain links TRBV30 with TRBJ2-3, with D possibly TRBD1 on 5 matching bases. This CDR3 is built from 15 residues. CDR1 is GTSNPN and CDR2 is SVGIG in the germline V gene (reference sequence). V lost 2 bases to trimming and J lost 1 base, with 13 bases between them. The CDR3 sequence: CAWSSRRQRTDTQYF. The CDR3, as DNA: TGTGCCTGGAGTTCGCGGAGACAGCGCACAGATACGCAGTATTTT.

The chain joins TRBV5-1 to TRBJ1-1, with D tentatively TRBD1 (6 bases). Trimming removed 0 bases from V and 4 bases from J, with 10 bases in between. Looked up from germline, CDR1 is SGHRS and CDR2 is YFSETQ. The CDR3 contains 14 residues. CDR3 in DNA: TGCGCCAGCAGCTTGGTCCGGGACACCACTGAAGCTTTCTTT. Protein sequence: CASSLVRDTTEAFF.

The table lists this clone with many counts. The chain uses TRBV6-4 and TRBJ2-1, with D possibly TRBD2 on 5 matching bases. CDR3 length equals 13 residues. Deletions cut 5 bases from V and 6 bases from J, with 11 bases between. CDR1 and CDR2 (germline): MRHNA, SNTAGT. The CDR3 DNA follows: TGTGCCAGCAGTCCGGGAACCGCCAATGAGCAGTTCTTC. This gives the protein CASSPGTANEQFF.

With respect to this clone: A clone one base away is much larger, so this may be a read error. Because the CDR3 is missing its conserved closing phenylalanine or tryptophan, this is likely a read error. The rearrangement joins TRBV20-1 to TRBJ1-2, with D uncertain. The V end was cut by 6 bases, the J end by 3 bases, with 8 bases between. The CDR3 is made up of 11 amino acids. Germline values: CDR1 DFQATT, CDR2 SNEGSKA (reference sequence). The DNA for the CDR3 is TGCAGTGCCCGGAAGGACTATGGCTACACCCTC. It yields the protein CSARKDYGYTL.

The chain carries TRBV28 and TRBJ1-1; D possibly corresponds to TRBD1 (6 bases). Germline V CDR1 and CDR2: MDHEN, SYDVKM. V lost 5 bases, J lost 3 bases, and 13 bases lay in between. The CDR3 loop spans 14 amino acids. CDR3 sequence reads: CASSTGTMYTEAFF. The CDR3 bases are TGTGCCAGCAGTACAGGGACGATGTACACTGAAGCTTTCTTT. Full variable domain (remainder filled in from reference TRBV28 and TRBJ1-1): DVKVTQSSRYLVKRTGEKVFLECVQDMDHENMFWYRQDPGLGLRLIYFSYDVKMKEKGDIPEGYSVSREKKERFSLILESASTNQTSMYLCASSTGTMYTEAFFGQGTRLTVV.

V gene TRBV27 combines with J gene TRBJ2-1; D is uncertain. Trimming took off 3 bases at V and 0 bases at J, with 9 bases between the two ends. The CDR3 is 15 amino acids. Germline CDR1 and CDR2: MNHEY and SMNVEV (reference sequence). CDR3 sequence reads: CASSFRLTSYNEQFF. The CDR3 nucleotides read TGTGCCAGCAGTTTCCGGCTGACCTCCTACAATGAGCAGTTCTTC.

This chain joins TRBV27 and TRBJ2-1; D is perhaps TRBD2 (6 bases). Trimming cost V 2 bases and J 4 bases, with 15 bases left between them. Germline lookup yields CDR1 MNHEY and CDR2 SMNVEV (reference sequence). This CDR3 has 16 residues. CDR3 residues: CASSLLGVSGYNEQFF. The CDR3, as DNA: TGTGCCAGCAGTTTACTGGGTGTTAGCGGATACAATGAGCAGTTCTTC.